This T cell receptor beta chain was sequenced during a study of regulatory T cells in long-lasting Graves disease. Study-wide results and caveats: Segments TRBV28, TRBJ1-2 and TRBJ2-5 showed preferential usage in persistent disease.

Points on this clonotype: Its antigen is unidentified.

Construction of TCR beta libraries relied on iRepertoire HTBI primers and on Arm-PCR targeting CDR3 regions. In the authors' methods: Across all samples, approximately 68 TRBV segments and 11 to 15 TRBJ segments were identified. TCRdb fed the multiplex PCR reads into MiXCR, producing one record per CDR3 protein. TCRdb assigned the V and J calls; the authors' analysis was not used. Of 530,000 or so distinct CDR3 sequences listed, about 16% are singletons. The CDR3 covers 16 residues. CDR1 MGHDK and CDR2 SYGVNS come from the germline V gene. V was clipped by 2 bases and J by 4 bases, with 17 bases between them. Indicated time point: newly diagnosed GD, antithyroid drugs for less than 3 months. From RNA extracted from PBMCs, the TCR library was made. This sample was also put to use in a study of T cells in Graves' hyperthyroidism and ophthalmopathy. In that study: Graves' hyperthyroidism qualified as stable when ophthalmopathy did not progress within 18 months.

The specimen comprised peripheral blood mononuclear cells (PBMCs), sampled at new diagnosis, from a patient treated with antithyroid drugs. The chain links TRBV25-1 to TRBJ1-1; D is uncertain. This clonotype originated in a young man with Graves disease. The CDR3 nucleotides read TGTGCCAGCAGTGAAATGGCGGTGGCGGCGGGCACTGAAGCTTTCTTT. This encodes CASSEMAVAAGTEAFF.